Following are 20 T cell receptor beta chains from one sample sequenced in a study of blood T cell repertoires in COVID-19. Sequencing was performed with immunoSEQ multiplex PCR; in TCRdb, only in-frame clones are kept and a portion is missing. The sample shows nearly 200,000 clones, about 88% of them seen only once. The sequenced sample consisted of peripheral blood. These TCRs come from a middle-aged woman who had recovered from COVID-19.

This chain joins TRBV7-8 and TRBJ2-7, with 14 bases aligning to TRBD2. The germline gives CDR1 SGHVS, CDR2 FQNEAQ. The CDR3 covers 16 residues. V trimming: 3 bases; J trimming: 0 bases; junction bases outside the gene matches: 1. The CDR3 loop reads CASSFGTSGSSYEQYF. The CDR3 DNA is TGTGCCAGCAGCTTCGGGACTAGCGGGAGCTCCTACGAGCAGTACTTC.

The gene calls are TRBV24-1 and TRBJ1-1; TRBD1 agrees at 9 bases. The CDR3 covers 14 residues. The germline V gene encodes CDR1 KGHDR and CDR2 SFDVKD. Unmatched junction bases numbered 3, after V lost 4 bases and J lost 4 bases. In nucleotides, the CDR3 is TGTGCCACCAGTGAAACAGGGGGCGTCACTGAAGCTTTCTTT. This gives the protein CATSETGGVTEAFF.

The CDR3 DNA is TGTGCCTGGAGCGGACTAGCGGGAGCGGGGTCCTACGAGCAGTACTTC. As protein: CAWSGLAGAGSYEQYF. The rearrangement uses TRBV30 and TRBJ2-7; 13 positions match TRBD2. From germline, CDR1 is GTSNPN and CDR2 SVGIG (reference sequence). The CDR3 loop spans 16 amino acids. J was trimmed by 1 base and V by 3 bases; bases with no gene match: 6.

The rearrangement uses TRBV27 and TRBJ1-5, with D possibly being TRBD1 (6 bases). This CDR3 comprises 15 residues. Germline CDR1 MNHEY, CDR2 SMNVEV (reference sequence). Trimming took off 6 bases at V and 1 base at J, with 13 bases between the two ends. The CDR3 loop is CASRLTGMSNQPQHF. CDR3 nucleotide sequence: TGTGCCAGCAGACTCACAGGGATGAGCAATCAGCCCCAGCATTTT.

The V and J genes are TRBV6-4 and TRBJ2-1; D is ambiguous. The CDR3 covers 13 residues. V lost 5 bases and J lost 3, with 8 bases in between. Germline V lookup: CDR1 MRHNA, CDR2 SNTAGT. CDR3 protein: CASSFTGYNEQFF. The CDR3 nucleotides read TGTGCCAGCAGTTTCACTGGCTACAATGAGCAGTTCTTC.

The chain joins TRBV7-6 to TRBJ2-5, with TRBD1 identical over 7 bases. Germline V gene sequence: CDR1 SGHVS, CDR2 FNYEAQ. V was clipped by 3 bases and J by 0 bases; unmatched bases: 4. This CDR3 has 15 amino acids. CDR3 in DNA: TGTGCCAGCAGCTTCGGACAGGACAACCAAGAGACCCAGTACTTC. Translating gives CASSFGQDNQETQYF.

The V gene is TRBV6-5, the J gene TRBJ2-3, with D tentatively TRBD1 (5 bases). Germline lookup yields CDR1 MNHEY and CDR2 SVGAGI. V was clipped by 2 bases and J by 4 bases, with 13 bases between them. The CDR3 spans 15 residues. This chain's CDR3 is CASSYTTDPSDTQYF. In DNA, the CDR3 is TGTGCCAGCAGTTACACGACAGATCCCTCAGATACGCAGTATTTT.

This clone occurred once. V gene TRBV19 combines with J gene TRBJ1-2, with D perhaps matching TRBD1 (6 bases). The CDR3 has 13 amino acids. Germline-derived CDR1 and CDR2 are LNHDA and SQIVND (reference sequence). Trimming pared 5 bases from V and 6 bases from J, leaving 13 bases between. The CDR3 here is CASSGTGGHGYTF. In DNA, the CDR3 is TGTGCCAGTAGTGGGACGGGGGGCCATGGCTACACCTTC.

The V gene is TRBV5-1, the J gene TRBJ2-5, with 8 bases identical to TRBD2. Losses at the gene ends were 5 bases for V and 5 bases for J; bases not matched to a gene: 17. Germline V gene data show CDR1 as SGHRS and CDR2 as YFSETQ. The CDR3 is 17 amino acids. In DNA form, the CDR3 reads TGCGCCAGCAGTCCTCGGTGGACGGGAGGGCCGGGGGAGACCCAGTACTTC. This gives the protein CASSPRWTGGPGETQYF.

The V and J genes are TRBV18 and TRBJ1-2; no clear D gene. This CDR3 is built from 17 residues. Per the germline V gene, CDR1 is KGHSH and CDR2 is LQKENI. V was pared by 4 bases and J by 5 bases, with 23 bases between. The DNA for the CDR3 is TGTGCCAGCTCACTATCCGGGTACATGGAGACCCCTTATGGCTACACCTTC. Translating gives CASSLSGYMETPYGYTF.

In its sample, this clone was seen once. The rearrangement joins TRBV12-5 to TRBJ2-7, with D perhaps matching TRBD2 (6 bases). The V gene lost 6 bases and the J gene lost 0 bases, with 21 bases spanning the gap. This CDR3 is 17 amino acids long. Germline CDR1 and CDR2: LGHNT and FRNRAP. CDR3 sequence: CASGTPGKAGASYEQYF. The CDR3 DNA is TGTGCTAGTGGAACCCCAGGGAAAGCGGGTGCCTCCTACGAGCAGTACTTC.

This chain links TRBV9 with TRBJ2-3; D remains ambiguous. The length of the CDR3 is 16 residues. The germline V gene has CDR1 SGDLS and CDR2 YYNGEE. V lost 0 bases and J lost 1, with 12 bases in between. CDR3 protein: CASSVDRPTGTDTQYF. CDR3 bases: TGTGCCAGCAGCGTAGACCGGCCTACAGGCACAGATACGCAGTATTTT.

The chain has TRBV6-1 and TRBJ1-2, with 11 bases that match TRBD1. V was pared by 4 bases and J by 5 bases, with 12 bases of the junction left unmatched. Germline V lookup: CDR1 MNHNS, CDR2 SASEGT. The CDR3 sequence is 17 residues long. The CDR3 region has the DNA TGTGCCAGCAGTGGCGGACAGGGGGCGAGTACTGGGTATGGCTACACCTTC. Amino acids: CASSGGQGASTGYGYTF.

The chain carries TRBV28 and TRBJ1-2, with TRBD1 as a possible D gene (5 bases). Germline values: CDR1 MDHEN, CDR2 SYDVKM. V was clipped by 3 bases and J by 0 bases, with 11 bases between them. This CDR3 comprises 15 residues. The CDR3 region is CASSFGGFTNYGYTF. The DNA of the CDR3 is TGTGCCAGCAGTTTCGGGGGATTTACTAACTATGGCTACACCTTC.

V gene TRBV11-2 combines with J gene TRBJ2-7, with a weak D call TRBD2 (6 bases). The CDR3 spans 15 residues. In germline, CDR1 is SGHAT, CDR2 FQNNGV. V was clipped by 5 bases and J by 3 bases, with 17 bases between them. Here the CDR3 DNA reads TGTGCCAGCAGCCCGGTCGACGCTAGCGTCTACGAGCAGTACTTC. It is translated as CASSPVDASVYEQYF.

The rearrangement uses TRBV19 and TRBJ2-7, with 11 positions matching TRBD2. Germline CDR1 LNHDA, CDR2 SQIVND (reference sequence). The trim removed 8 bases at V and 1 base at J, leaving 7 bases unmatched. CDR3 length equals 15 residues. The CDR3 nucleotides are TGTGCCAGTTCATCGACTAGCGGGACGTCCTACGAGCAGTACTTC. Translating gives CASSSTSGTSYEQYF.

The chain uses TRBV11-2 and TRBJ2-7; D call uncertain. The length of the CDR3 is 13 residues. The ends were cut back, 7 bases at V and 6 bases at J, with 16 bases in the middle. Germline V gene data show CDR1 as SGHAT and CDR2 as FQNNGV. Here the CDR3 DNA reads TGTGCCAGCAACCCGATGGTAGGCGGCGAGCAGTACTTC. Encoded protein: CASNPMVGGEQYF. The full variable domain, with the rest looked up from reference TRBV11-2 and TRBJ2-7, is EAGVAQSPRYKIIEKRQSVAFWCNPISGHATLYWYQQILGQGPKLLIQFQNNGVVDDSQLPKDRFSAERLKGVDSTLKIQPAKLEDSAVYLCASNPMVGGEQYFGPGTRLTVT.

The gene calls are TRBV19 and TRBJ1-5, with D unresolved. Per the germline V gene, CDR1 is LNHDA and CDR2 is SQIVND (reference sequence). The CDR3 loop spans 15 amino acids. The V gene lost 8 bases and the J gene lost 2 bases, with 16 bases spanning the gap. CDR3 coding DNA: TGTGCCAGTCGAGAGGGTCTCTCGCGCAATCAGCCCCAGCATTTT. This encodes CASREGLSRNQPQHF.

This clone was observed a few times. V is TRBV2 and J is TRBJ1-5; 7 bases align to TRBD1. Germline lookup yields CDR1 SNHLY and CDR2 FYNNEI. The CDR3 extends over 15 amino acids. The V and J ends lost 1 base and 6 bases, in that order; junction bases with no gene match: 6. The CDR3 loop reads CASSEGLTGAQPQHF. The DNA for the CDR3 is TGTGCCAGCAGTGAAGGTCTTACAGGGGCTCAGCCCCAGCATTTT.

This clone was observed a single time. The chain carries TRBV6-2 or TRBV6-3 and TRBJ2-4, with no clear D. V lost 6 bases and J lost 8, with 14 bases in between. Looked up from germline, CDR1 is MNHEY and CDR2 is SVGEGT. The CDR3 consists of 13 residues. The CDR3 reads CASSNFLRDIQYF. CDR3 DNA: TGTGCCAGCAGCAACTTTTTGAGAGACATTCAGTACTTC.